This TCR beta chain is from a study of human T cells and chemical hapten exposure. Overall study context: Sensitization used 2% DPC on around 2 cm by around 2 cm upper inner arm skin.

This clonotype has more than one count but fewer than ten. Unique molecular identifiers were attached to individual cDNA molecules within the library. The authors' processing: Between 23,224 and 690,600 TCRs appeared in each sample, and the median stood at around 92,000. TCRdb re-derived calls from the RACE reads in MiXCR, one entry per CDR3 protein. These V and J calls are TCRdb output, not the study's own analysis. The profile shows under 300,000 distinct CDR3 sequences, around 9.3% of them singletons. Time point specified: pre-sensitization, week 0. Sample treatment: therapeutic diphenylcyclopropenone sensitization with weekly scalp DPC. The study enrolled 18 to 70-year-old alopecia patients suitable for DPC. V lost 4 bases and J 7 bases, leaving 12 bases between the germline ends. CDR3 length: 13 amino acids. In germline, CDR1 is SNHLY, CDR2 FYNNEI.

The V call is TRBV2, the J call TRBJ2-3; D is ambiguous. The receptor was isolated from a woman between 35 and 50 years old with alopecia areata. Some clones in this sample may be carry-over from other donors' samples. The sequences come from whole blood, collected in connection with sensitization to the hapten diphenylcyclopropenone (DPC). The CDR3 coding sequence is TGTGCCAGCAGTGCTAGTGGACCAAATACGCAGTATTTT. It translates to CASSASGPNTQYF.